One sample yielded the 24 T cell receptor beta chains listed below, sequenced in a study of cytomegalovirus exposure and HLA in healthy donors. Researchers ran the PCR with 60 Vbeta and 13 Jbeta primers. TCRdb's copy holds only in-frame clones and misses some; the assay was immunoSEQ multiplex PCR. The table has around 37,000 clones, about 84% seen once; the top ten hold approximately 3%. Sequencing was performed on PBMCs. The receptor source for this set is a man aged 45 to 65 in good health and CMV-seronegative.

The chain has TRBV27 and TRBJ1-2; D perhaps matches TRBD1 (6 bases). Germline lookup yields CDR1 MNHEY and CDR2 SMNVEV (reference sequence). There are 14 residues in the CDR3. The V end lost 2 bases, the J end lost 2 bases, and 9 bases lay between the germline ends. The CDR3 DNA reads TGTGCCAGCAGTTTAGTCCAGGGGAACTATGGCTACACCTTC. Translation: CASSLVQGNYGYTF.

The rearrangement joins TRBV11-2 to TRBJ2-3; no clear D gene. Per the germline V gene, CDR1 is SGHAT and CDR2 is FQNNGV. Trimming left V 3 bases short and J 1 base short, with 5 bases between. This CDR3 is built from 13 residues. For the CDR3, the DNA is TGTGCCAGCAGCTTGGCGGGCACAGATACGCAGTATTTT. Amino acid sequence: CASSLAGTDTQYF.

Here the CDR3 DNA reads TGTGCCAGCAGTTTGGTGGTGCAGGCGAAGGAGACCCAGTACTTC. Translation gives CASSLVVQAKETQYF. The rearrangement uses TRBV28 and TRBJ2-5; D ambiguous. The germline V gene has CDR1 MDHEN and CDR2 SYDVKM. The germline V and J ends were trimmed by 3 bases and 5 bases, with 16 bases remaining between them. This CDR3 is 15 amino acids long.

J is TRBJ1-2 and V is TRBV4-1; 10 positions agree with TRBD1. The CDR3 has 16 residues. The V and J ends lost 0 bases and 8 bases, in that order; junction bases with no gene match: 9. The germline CDR1 and CDR2 sequences are MGHRA and YSYEKL. CDR3: CASSQDMPGQGIGYTF. Here the CDR3 DNA reads TGCGCCAGCAGCCAAGATATGCCGGGACAGGGGATCGGCTACACCTTC.

This clone has a single count. V usage is TRBV5-6 and J usage is TRBJ1-1; unclear D gene. CDR1 SGHDT and CDR2 YYEEEE come from the germline V gene. V was trimmed by 0 bases and J by 2 bases, leaving 11 bases between them. This CDR3 has 15 amino acids. The CDR3 DNA is TGTGCCAGCAGCTTGGTTGCAGTCCGAAACACTGAAGCTTTCTTT. This sequence encodes CASSLVAVRNTEAFF.

The chain has TRBV15 and TRBJ1-5; perhaps TRBD1 as D (5 bases). This CDR3 contains 17 residues. V was shortened by 0 bases and J by 2 bases, with 14 bases between the two germline ends. CDR1 and CDR2 (germline): LNHNV, YYDKDF (reference sequence). The CDR3 region has the DNA TGTGCCACCAGCAGAGATCAGACAGATTATGGCAATCAGCCCCAGCATTTT. Translation gives CATSRDQTDYGNQPQHF.

The V call is TRBV28, the J call TRBJ1-5; 10 bases map to TRBD1. The CDR3 contains 15 residues. The V segment lost 3 bases and the J segment 4 bases; nucleotides outside the gene matches: 3. The germline CDR1 and CDR2 sequences are MDHEN and SYDVKM. In DNA form, the CDR3 reads TGTGCCAGCAGTTTTGGACAGGGGGGGAATCAGCCCCAGCATTTT. Translated: CASSFGQGGNQPQHF.

This clone was seen once. This same CDR3 is encoded by further DNA sequences in the sample. The chain combines TRBV6-5 with TRBJ2-7, with a weak D call TRBD1 (6 bases). CDR3 size: 14 residues. Germline values: CDR1 MNHEY, CDR2 SVGAGI. V dropped 7 bases and J dropped 3 bases, with 16 bases sitting between them. The CDR3 protein is CASKIQGIGYEQYF. The CDR3 DNA is TGTGCCAGCAAAATACAGGGAATTGGCTACGAGCAGTACTTC.

The chain recombines TRBV21-1 with TRBJ1-1; TRBD1, the D gene given by the table, was not confirmed from the DNA. TRBV21-1 is marked as a pseudogene. CDR3 size: 14 residues. CDR3 protein: CASTKTGANTEAFF. CDR3 DNA sequence: TGTGCCAGCACGAAAACAGGGGCCAACACTGAAGCTTTCTTT.

The rearrangement uses TRBV4-3 and TRBJ2-7; D may be TRBD1 (6 bases). This CDR3 spans 14 amino acids. V lost 4 bases and J lost 6, with 16 bases in between. Germline values: CDR1 LGHNA, CDR2 YSLEER. CDR3 residues: CASSPSTGRVEQYF. The CDR3 nucleotides read TGCGCCAGCAGCCCCTCGACAGGTCGGGTCGAGCAGTACTTC.

The V gene is TRBV7-2, the J gene TRBJ2-7; TRBD1 is a possible D gene (5 bases). Trimming removed 5 bases from V and 2 bases from J, with 13 bases in between. CDR1 is SGHTA and CDR2 is FQGNSA in the germline V gene. The CDR3 runs to 14 residues. In DNA form, the CDR3 reads TGTGCCAGCAGCCGAACCGACAGCCCCTACGAGCAGTACTTC. Translated: CASSRTDSPYEQYF.

As for this clone: Other DNA sequences in the same sample also yield this CDR3. The V call is TRBV9, the J call TRBJ1-3, with D maybe TRBD1 (5 bases). Germline CDR1 SGDLS, CDR2 YYNGEE. The CDR3 is 14 residues long. The V end was cut by 3 bases, the J end by 6 bases, with 13 bases between. In DNA form, the CDR3 reads TGTGCCAGCAGCGCCAGGGAACTTGAAAACACCATATATTTT. It encodes CASSARELENTIYF.

The chain combines TRBV7-3 with TRBJ1-5; D may be TRBD1 (6 bases). This CDR3 comprises 15 residues. Per the germline V gene, CDR1 is SGHTA and CDR2 is FQGTGA. Trimming shortened V by 4 bases and J by 4 bases, and 14 bases separated the two germline ends. The CDR3 DNA follows: TGTGCCAGCAGCTATATAACAGGGTTTAATCAGCCCCAGCATTTT. Protein product: CASSYITGFNQPQHF.

V and J are TRBV6-5 and TRBJ2-7; tentatively, D is TRBD1 (5 bases). CDR3 length equals 13 residues. V gave up 6 bases and J gave up 0 bases, with 9 bases separating them. Germline-derived CDR1 and CDR2 are MNHEY and SVGAGI. The CDR3 DNA reads as TGTGCCAGCAGCACAGGTACCTCCTACGAGCAGTACTTC. As protein: CASSTGTSYEQYF.

The chain links TRBV4-3 to TRBJ1-2; D perhaps matches TRBD1 (5 bases). The CDR3 extends over 16 amino acids. Deletions cut 0 bases from V and 0 bases from J, with 11 bases between. Germline-derived CDR1 and CDR2 are LGHNA and YSLEER. In DNA form, the CDR3 reads TGCGCCAGCAGCCAAGATCTTGACAGAGCTAACTATGGCTACACCTTC. It translates to CASSQDLDRANYGYTF.

The chain couples TRBV27 to TRBJ1-4; possible D gene TRBD1, 6 bases. V lost 4 bases, J lost 7 bases, and 16 bases lay in between. CDR1 MNHEY and CDR2 SMNVEV come from the germline V gene (reference sequence). The CDR3 covers 15 residues. Written as DNA, the CDR3 is TGTGCCAGCAGTTCGTCGGCACAGGGAAGTGAAAAACTGTTTTTT. Translation: CASSSSAQGSEKLFF.

The gene calls are TRBV10-2 and TRBJ1-5, with TRBD1 matching 7 bases. This CDR3 is 13 amino acids long. With V trimmed by 6 bases and J by 4 bases, 3 bases remained unmatched. From germline, CDR1 is WSHSY and CDR2 SAAADI. DNA for the CDR3: TGCGCCAGCAGGGGGACAGATAATCAGCCCCAGCATTTT. Encoded protein: CASRGTDNQPQHF.

CDR3 DNA sequence: TGCGCCAGCAGCCAAAATCCGGGACAGGGGGGAGGTGAGCAGTTCTTC. Protein sequence: CASSQNPGQGGGEQFF. The chain is built from TRBV4-3 and TRBJ2-1; 11 bases map to TRBD1. With 2 bases clipped from V and 9 bases from J, the junction kept 9 bases outside the gene matches. The CDR3 is 16 amino acids. CDR1 and CDR2 (germline): LGHNA, YSLEER.

The rearrangement links TRBV2 to TRBJ1-2; D not resolved. The CDR3 loop spans 12 amino acids. V lost 7 bases to trimming and J lost 4 bases, with 10 bases between them. The germline CDR1 and CDR2 sequences are SNHLY and FYNNEI. The DNA for the CDR3 is TGTGCCAGCACAACGACTGGCTATGGCTACACCTTC. Amino acids: CASTTTGYGYTF.

The sample holds a few counts of this clone. The chain couples TRBV4-3 to TRBJ2-1, with no clear D. The CDR3 sequence is 13 residues long. The V and J ends lost 3 bases and 8 bases respectively, with 11 bases between them. The V gene's germline CDR1 is LGHNA and CDR2 YSLEER. DNA for the CDR3: TGCGCCAGCAGCCAGCTTACAAGTGATGAGCAGTTCTTC. Translated, it gives CASSQLTSDEQFF.

In its sample, this clone was seen once. The V call is TRBV11-3, the J call TRBJ2-1, with unresolved D. V was pared by 3 bases and J by 9 bases, with 9 bases between. There are 12 residues in the CDR3. The germline gives CDR1 SGHNT, CDR2 YENEEA. The CDR3 coding sequence is TGTGCCAGCAGCTTGACGACGGGTGAGCAGTTCTTC. It specifies CASSLTTGEQFF.

The V gene is TRBV4-1, the J gene TRBJ2-7; 9 bases agree with TRBD1. This CDR3 has 15 amino acids. V was pared by 0 bases and J by 6 bases, with 6 bases of the junction left unmatched. The germline V gene has CDR1 MGHRA and CDR2 YSYEKL. The CDR3 loop is CASSQDGTGRGEQYF. In DNA, the CDR3 is TGCGCCAGCAGCCAAGATGGGACAGGGAGGGGCGAGCAGTACTTC.

This clone is medium-sized in the sample. V gene TRBV2 combines with J gene TRBJ1-1, with a possible D match to TRBD1 (6 bases). The germline CDR1 and CDR2 sequences are SNHLY and FYNNEI. V lost 8 bases, J lost 10 bases, and 11 bases lay in between. CDR3 length: 10 amino acids. In DNA form, the CDR3 reads TGTGCCAGCGACGGGGGGCGAGCTTTCTTT. The encoded protein is CASDGGRAFF.

The gene calls are TRBV6-5 and TRBJ2-3; TRBD2 matches at 8 bases. The CDR3 is made up of 14 amino acids. V lost 4 bases to trimming and J lost 1 base; unmatched junction nucleotides: 1. Looked up from germline, CDR1 is MNHEY and CDR2 is SVGAGI. As DNA, the CDR3 is TGTGCCAGCAGTTTAGCGGGACGCACAGATACGCAGTATTTT. Its translation: CASSLAGRTDTQYF.